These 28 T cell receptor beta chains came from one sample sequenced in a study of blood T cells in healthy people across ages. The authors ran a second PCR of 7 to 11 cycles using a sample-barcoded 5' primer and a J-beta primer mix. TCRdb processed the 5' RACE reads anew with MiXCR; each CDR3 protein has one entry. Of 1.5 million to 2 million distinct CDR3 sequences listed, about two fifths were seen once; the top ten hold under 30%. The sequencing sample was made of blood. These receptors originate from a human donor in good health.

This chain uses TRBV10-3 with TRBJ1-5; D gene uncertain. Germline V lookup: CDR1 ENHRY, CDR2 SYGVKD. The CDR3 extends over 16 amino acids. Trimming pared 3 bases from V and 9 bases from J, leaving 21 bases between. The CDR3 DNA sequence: TGTGCCATCAGTGAACGGCAAATCGGGCTATTCGGGCCCCAGCATTTT. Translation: CAISERQIGLFGPQHF.

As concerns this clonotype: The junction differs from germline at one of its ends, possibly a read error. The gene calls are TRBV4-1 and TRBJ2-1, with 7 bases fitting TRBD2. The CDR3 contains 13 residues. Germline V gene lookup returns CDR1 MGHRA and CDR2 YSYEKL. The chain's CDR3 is CASSPGGRSEQCF. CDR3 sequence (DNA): TGCGCCAGCAGCCCCGGGGGGAGGTCTGAGCAGTGCTTC.

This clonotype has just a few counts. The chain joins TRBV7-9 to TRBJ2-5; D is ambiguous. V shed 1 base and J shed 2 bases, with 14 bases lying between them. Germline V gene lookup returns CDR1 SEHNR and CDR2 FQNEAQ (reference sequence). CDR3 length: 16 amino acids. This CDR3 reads CASSLVWAGAQETQYF. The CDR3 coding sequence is TGTGCCAGCAGCTTAGTTTGGGCAGGAGCACAAGAGACCCAGTACTTC. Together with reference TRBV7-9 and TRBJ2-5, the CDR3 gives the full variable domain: DTGVSQNPRHKITKRGQNVTFRCDPISEHNRLYWYRQTLGQGPEFLTYFQNEAQLEKSRLLSDRFSAERPKGSFSTLEIQRTEQGDSAMYLCASSLVWAGAQETQYFGPGTRLLVL.

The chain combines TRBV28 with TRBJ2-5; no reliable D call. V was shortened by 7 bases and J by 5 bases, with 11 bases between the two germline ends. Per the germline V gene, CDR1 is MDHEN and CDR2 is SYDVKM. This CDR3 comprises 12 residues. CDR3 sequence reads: CASNNILETQYF. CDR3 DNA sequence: TGTGCCAGCAACAACATCTTGGAGACCCAGTACTTC.

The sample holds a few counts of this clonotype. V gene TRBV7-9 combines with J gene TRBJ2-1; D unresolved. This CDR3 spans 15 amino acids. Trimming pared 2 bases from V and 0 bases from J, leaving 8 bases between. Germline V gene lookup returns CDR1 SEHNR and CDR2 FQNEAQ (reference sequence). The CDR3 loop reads CASSLQISSYNEQFF. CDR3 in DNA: TGTGCCAGCAGCTTACAGATTAGCTCCTACAATGAGCAGTTCTTC.

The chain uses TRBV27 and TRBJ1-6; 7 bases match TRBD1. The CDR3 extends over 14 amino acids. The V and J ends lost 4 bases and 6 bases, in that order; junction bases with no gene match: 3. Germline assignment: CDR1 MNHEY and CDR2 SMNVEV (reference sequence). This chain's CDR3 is CASSSGGLNSPLHF. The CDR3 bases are TGTGCCAGCAGTTCAGGGGGGCTTAATTCACCCCTCCACTTT.

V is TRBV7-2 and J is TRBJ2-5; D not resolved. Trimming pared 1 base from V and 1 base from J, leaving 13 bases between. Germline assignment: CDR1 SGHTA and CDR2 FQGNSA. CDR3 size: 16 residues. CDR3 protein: CASSLGPMAVQETQYF. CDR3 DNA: TGTGCCAGCAGCTTAGGCCCCATGGCAGTCCAAGAGACCCAGTACTTC.

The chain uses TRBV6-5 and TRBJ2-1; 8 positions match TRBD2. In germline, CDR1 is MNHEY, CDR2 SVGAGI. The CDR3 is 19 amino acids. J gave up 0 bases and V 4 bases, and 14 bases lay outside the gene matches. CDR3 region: CASSCSLGGSGVSYNEQFF. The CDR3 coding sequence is TGTGCCAGCAGTTGCTCGTTGGGGGGTAGCGGGGTCTCCTACAATGAGCAGTTCTTC.

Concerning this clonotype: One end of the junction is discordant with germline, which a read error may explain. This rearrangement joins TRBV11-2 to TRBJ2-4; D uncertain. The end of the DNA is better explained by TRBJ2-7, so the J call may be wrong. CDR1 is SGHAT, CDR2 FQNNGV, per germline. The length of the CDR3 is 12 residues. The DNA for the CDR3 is TGTGCCAGCAGCTTGGGTTCCTGCGAGCAGTACTTC. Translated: CASSLGSCEQYF.

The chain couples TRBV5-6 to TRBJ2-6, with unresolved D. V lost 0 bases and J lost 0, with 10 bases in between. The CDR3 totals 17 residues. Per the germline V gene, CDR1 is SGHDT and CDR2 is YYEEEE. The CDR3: CASSLGLGFSGANVLTF. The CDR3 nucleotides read TGTGCCAGCAGCTTGGGTTTGGGGTTCTCTGGGGCCAACGTCCTGACTTTC.

This chain's CDR3 is CASTMRTGHYEQYF. The CDR3 DNA reads TGTGCCAGCACCATGAGGACAGGGCACTACGAGCAGTACTTC. V gene TRBV28 combines with J gene TRBJ2-7, with 8 bases lining up with TRBD1. Trimming removed 7 bases from V and 3 bases from J; junction bases left unmatched: 8. Germline V gene data show CDR1 as MDHEN and CDR2 as SYDVKM. The CDR3 covers 14 residues.

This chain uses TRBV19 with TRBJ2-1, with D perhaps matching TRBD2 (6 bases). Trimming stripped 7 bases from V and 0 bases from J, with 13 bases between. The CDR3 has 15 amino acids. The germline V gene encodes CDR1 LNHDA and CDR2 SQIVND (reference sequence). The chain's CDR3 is CASTVGGTSYNEQFF. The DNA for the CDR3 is TGTGCCAGTACTGTGGGGGGAACCTCCTACAATGAGCAGTTCTTC.

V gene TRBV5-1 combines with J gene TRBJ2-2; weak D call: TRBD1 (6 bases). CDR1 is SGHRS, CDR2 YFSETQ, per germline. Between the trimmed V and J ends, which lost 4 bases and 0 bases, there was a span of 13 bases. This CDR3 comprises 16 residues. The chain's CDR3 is CASSRDWTANTGELFF. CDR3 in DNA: TGCGCCAGCAGCCGAGATTGGACAGCGAACACCGGGGAGCTGTTTTTT.

The CDR3 here is CAISDKSSSYNEQFF. The CDR3 nucleotides read TGTGCCATCAGTGATAAGTCCAGCTCCTACAATGAGCAGTTCTTC. V and J are TRBV10-3 and TRBJ2-1; D is undetermined. Per germline, CDR1 ENHRY and CDR2 SYGVKD. The length of the CDR3 is 15 residues. V was trimmed by 3 bases and J by 0 bases, leaving 9 bases between them.

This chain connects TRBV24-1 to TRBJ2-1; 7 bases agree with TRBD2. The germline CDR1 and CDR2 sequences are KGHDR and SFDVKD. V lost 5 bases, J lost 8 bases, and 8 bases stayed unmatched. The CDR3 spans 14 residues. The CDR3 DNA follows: TGTGCCACCAGTGTTCAGACACGGGGGGATGAGCAGTTCTTC. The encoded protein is CATSVQTRGDEQFF.

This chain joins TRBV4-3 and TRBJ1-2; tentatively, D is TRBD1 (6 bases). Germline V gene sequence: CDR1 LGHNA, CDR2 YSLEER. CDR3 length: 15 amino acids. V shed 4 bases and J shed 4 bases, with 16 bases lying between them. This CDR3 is CASSPGGGASYGYTF. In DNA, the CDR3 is TGCGCCAGCAGCCCAGGAGGGGGGGCGTCCTATGGCTACACCTTC.

The CDR3 DNA reads TGCGCCAGCAGCCAAGTCGGCGTGGGGACTGAAGCTTTCTTT. Translating gives CASSQVGVGTEAFF. The chain joins TRBV4-3 to TRBJ1-1, with D unclear. The length of the CDR3 is 14 residues. Trimming stripped 1 base from V and 5 bases from J, with 11 bases between. CDR1 is LGHNA, CDR2 YSLEER, per germline.

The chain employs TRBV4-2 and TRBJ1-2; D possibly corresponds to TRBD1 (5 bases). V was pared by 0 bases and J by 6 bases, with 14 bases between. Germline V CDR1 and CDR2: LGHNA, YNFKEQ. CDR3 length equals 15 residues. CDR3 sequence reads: CASSQDHGQGDGYTF. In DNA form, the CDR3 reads TGTGCCAGCAGCCAAGATCATGGGCAGGGAGATGGCTACACCTTC.

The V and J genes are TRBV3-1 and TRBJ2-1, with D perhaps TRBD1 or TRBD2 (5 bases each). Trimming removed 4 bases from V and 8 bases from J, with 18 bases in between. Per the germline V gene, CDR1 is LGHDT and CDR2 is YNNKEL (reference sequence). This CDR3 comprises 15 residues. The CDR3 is CASSPRTRGIYEQFF. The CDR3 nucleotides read TGTGCCAGCAGCCCCCGGACCCGGGGCATCTATGAGCAGTTCTTC.

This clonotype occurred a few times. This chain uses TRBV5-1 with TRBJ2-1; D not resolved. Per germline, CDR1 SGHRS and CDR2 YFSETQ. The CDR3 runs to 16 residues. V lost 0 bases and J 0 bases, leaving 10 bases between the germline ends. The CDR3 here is CASSLAGRTSYNEQFF. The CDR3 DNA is TGCGCCAGCAGCTTGGCCGGGCGGACCTCCTACAATGAGCAGTTCTTC.

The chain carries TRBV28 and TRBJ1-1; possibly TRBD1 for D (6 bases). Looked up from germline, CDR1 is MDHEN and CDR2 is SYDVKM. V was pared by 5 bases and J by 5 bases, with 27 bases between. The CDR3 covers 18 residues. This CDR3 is CASSPLSPLWDKGTEAFF. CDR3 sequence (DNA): TGTGCCAGCAGTCCACTCAGCCCACTTTGGGACAAGGGAACTGAAGCTTTCTTT.

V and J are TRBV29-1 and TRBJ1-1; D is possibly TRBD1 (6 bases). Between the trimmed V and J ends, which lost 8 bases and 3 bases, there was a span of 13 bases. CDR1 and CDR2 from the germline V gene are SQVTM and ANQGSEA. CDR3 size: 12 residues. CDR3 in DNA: TGCAGCCCGAATTACAGGGACACTGAAGCTTTCTTT. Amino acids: CSPNYRDTEAFF.

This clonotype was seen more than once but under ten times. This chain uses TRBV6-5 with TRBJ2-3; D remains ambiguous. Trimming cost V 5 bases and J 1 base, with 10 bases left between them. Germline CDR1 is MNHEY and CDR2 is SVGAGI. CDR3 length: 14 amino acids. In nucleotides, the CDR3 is TGTGCCAGCAGTGAATTACGGGGCACAGATACGCAGTATTTT. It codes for CASSELRGTDTQYF.

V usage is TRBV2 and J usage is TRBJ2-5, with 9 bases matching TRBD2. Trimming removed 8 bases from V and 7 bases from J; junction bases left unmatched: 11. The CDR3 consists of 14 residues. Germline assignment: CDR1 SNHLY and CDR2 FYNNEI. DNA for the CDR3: TGTGCCAGCGGTTTAGCGGGGGACTGGGGGACCCAGTACTTC. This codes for CASGLAGDWGTQYF.

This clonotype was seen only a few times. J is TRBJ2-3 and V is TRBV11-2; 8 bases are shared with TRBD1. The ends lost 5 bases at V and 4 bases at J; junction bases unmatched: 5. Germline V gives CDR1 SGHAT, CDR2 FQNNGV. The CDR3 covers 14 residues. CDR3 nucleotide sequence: TGTGCCAGCAGCCTTAGGACAGGGTCAGATACGCAGTATTTT. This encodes CASSLRTGSDTQYF.

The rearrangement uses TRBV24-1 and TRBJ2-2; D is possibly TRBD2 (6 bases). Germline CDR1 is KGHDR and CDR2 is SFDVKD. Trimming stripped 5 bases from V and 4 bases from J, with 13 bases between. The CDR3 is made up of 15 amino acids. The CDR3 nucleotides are TGTGCCACCAGTGGCCCCGGGACTTCCACCGGGGAGCTGTTTTTT. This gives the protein CATSGPGTSTGELFF.

The CDR3, as DNA: TGTGCCAGCAGTGAAAGTGTGTGGGGACAAGGCACCGGGGAGCTGTTTTTT. Translated, it gives CASSESVWGQGTGELFF. This chain links TRBV6-1 with TRBJ2-2; D might be TRBD1 (6 bases). With 2 bases removed from V and 4 bases from J, the gap between germline ends came to 17 bases. Germline V gives CDR1 MNHNS, CDR2 SASEGT. CDR3 length equals 17 residues.

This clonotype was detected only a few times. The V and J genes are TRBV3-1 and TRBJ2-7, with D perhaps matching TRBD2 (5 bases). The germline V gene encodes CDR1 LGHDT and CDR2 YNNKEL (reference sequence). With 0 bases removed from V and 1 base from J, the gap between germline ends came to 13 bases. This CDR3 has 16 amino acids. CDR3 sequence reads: CASSQDLERRSYEQYF. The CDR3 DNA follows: TGTGCCAGCAGCCAAGATTTAGAGCGGAGATCCTACGAGCAGTACTTC.